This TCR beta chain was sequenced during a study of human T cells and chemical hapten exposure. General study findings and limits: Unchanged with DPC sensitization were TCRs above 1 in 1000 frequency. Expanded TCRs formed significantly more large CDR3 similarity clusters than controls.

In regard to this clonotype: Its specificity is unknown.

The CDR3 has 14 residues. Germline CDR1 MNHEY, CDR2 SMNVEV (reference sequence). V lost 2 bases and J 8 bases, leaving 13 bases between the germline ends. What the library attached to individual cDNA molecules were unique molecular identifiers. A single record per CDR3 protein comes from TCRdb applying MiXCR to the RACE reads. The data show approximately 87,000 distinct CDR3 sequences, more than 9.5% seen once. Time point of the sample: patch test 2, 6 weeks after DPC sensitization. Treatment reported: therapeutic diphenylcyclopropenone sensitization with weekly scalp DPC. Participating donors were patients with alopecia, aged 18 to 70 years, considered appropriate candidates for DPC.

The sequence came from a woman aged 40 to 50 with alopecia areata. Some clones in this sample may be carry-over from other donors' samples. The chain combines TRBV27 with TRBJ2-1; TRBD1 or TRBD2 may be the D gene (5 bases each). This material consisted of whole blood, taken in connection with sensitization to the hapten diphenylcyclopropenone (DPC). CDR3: CASSLIWGWDEQFF. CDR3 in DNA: TGTGCCAGCAGTTTAATTTGGGGGTGGGATGAGCAGTTCTTC.